Listed below are T cell receptor beta chains from one sample, sequenced in a study of T cell responses to AZD1222 COVID-19 vaccine. Clones were sequenced by immunoSEQ multiplex PCR, and TCRdb holds only the in-frame ones, with some missing. The table has some 150,000 clones, more than 70% seen once. The material was peripheral blood, obtained 28 days after the second AZD1222 dose. Receptors originate from an adult who received the AZD1222 COVID-19 vaccine. CDR3s include the opening cysteine and the closing phenylalanine or tryptophan. The order of the fields is V gene, J gene, CDR3 length, CDR3 protein.

>TRBV19|TRBJ2-1|15
CASTPRDNSYNEQFF
>TRBV3-1/TRBV3-2|TRBJ1-4|13
CASTMGFNEKLFF
>TRBV19|TRBJ1-1|12
CASSTTATVAFF
>TRBV4-2|TRBJ1-2|14
CASSLSEGARGYTF
>TRBV9|TRBJ2-1|16
CASSVGGAPSYNEQFF
>TRBV5-6|TRBJ2-3|16
CASSLDRLAVTDTQYF
>TRBV10-3|TRBJ2-7|15
CAISQPGRSSYEQYF
>TRBV3-1/TRBV3-2|TRBJ1-2|16
CASSQLRDRVNYGYTF
>TRBV7-2|TRBJ2-7|14
CASSPGLASYEQYF
>TRBV7-8|TRBJ1-2|13
CASSLAENYGYTF
>TRBV3-1/TRBV3-2|TRBJ2-3|16
CASSQVWLADTDTQYF
>TRBV5-1|TRBJ2-3|16
CASSKGLAPFTDTQYF
>TRBV6-5|TRBJ1-2|14
CASTRAGANYGYTF
>TRBV4-1|TRBJ2-7|19
CASSQGTSGVLFGSYEQYF
>TRBV19|TRBJ1-5|15
CASSMREGGNQPQHF
>TRBV24-1|TRBJ2-2|21
CATSDFAGQGLSGPEDRGAVF
>TRBV2|TRBJ2-7|12
CANQLQGGEQYF
>TRBV4-2|TRBJ1-1|15
CASSQEMGGGTEAFF
>TRBV12-5|TRBJ2-1|16
CASGLVSGSSYNEQFF
>TRBV5-4|TRBJ2-1|13
CASSGRVPNEQFF
>TRBV5-1|TRBJ1-6|14
CASSLGAGESPLHF
>TRBV7-9|TRBJ2-7|14
CASSLLGDNYEQYF
>TRBV28|TRBJ2-3|12
CASSLAKGTQYF
>TRBV2|TRBJ1-5|14
CASSDGQGNQPQHF